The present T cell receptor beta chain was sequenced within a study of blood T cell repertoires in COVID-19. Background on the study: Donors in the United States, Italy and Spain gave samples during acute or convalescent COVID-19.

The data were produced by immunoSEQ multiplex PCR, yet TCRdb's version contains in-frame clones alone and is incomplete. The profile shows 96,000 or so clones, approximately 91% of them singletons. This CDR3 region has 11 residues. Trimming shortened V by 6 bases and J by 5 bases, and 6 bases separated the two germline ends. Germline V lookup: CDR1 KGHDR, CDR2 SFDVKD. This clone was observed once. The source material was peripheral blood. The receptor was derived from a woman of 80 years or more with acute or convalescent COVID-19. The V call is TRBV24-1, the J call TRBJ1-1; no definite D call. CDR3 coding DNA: TGTGCCACCAGTCGGGGTACTGAAGCTTTCTTT. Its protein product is CATSRGTEAFF.